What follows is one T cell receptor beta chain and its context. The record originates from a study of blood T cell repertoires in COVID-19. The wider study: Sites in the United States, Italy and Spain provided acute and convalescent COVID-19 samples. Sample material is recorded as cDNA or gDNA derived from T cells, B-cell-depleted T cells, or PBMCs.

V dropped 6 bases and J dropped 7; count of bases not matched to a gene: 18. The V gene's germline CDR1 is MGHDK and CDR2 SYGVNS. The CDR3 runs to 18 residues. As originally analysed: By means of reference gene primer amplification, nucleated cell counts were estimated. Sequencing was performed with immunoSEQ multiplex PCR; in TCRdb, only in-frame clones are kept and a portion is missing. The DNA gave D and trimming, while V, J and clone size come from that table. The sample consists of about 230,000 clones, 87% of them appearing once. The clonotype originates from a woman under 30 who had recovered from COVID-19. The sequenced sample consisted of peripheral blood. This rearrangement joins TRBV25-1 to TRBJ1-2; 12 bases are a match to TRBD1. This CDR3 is CASRASGTGGAWGFGYTF. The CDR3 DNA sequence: TGTGCCAGCAGAGCATCCGGGACAGGGGGCGCGTGGGGATTTGGCTACACCTTC.